The 20 T cell receptor beta chains given below trace back to one sample, sequenced in a study of cytomegalovirus exposure and HLA in healthy donors. The PCR made use of 60 Vbeta and 13 Jbeta primers. The method was immunoSEQ multiplex PCR; TCRdb's version includes in-frame clones alone and lacks a portion of them. The sample shows around 110,000 clones, around three quarters of them seen only once. The material sequenced was PBMCs. The receptors come from a man aged 25 to 40 in good health and CMV-seropositive.

The chain recombines TRBV2 with TRBJ2-7; no clear D. V lost 3 bases and J 5 bases, leaving 14 bases between the germline ends. The CDR3 is 14 amino acids. CDR1 and CDR2 from the germline V gene are SNHLY and FYNNEI. CDR3 amino acids: CASSDQQWQDEQYF. CDR3 bases: TGTGCCAGCAGTGATCAACAGTGGCAGGACGAGCAGTACTTC.

The rearrangement links TRBV7-9 to TRBJ1-2; 10 nucleotides align to TRBD1. With V trimmed by 5 bases and J by 4 bases, 10 bases remained unmatched. Germline CDR1 SEHNR, CDR2 FQNEAQ (reference sequence). This CDR3 has 16 residues. CDR3 residues: CASSLRDRGLGYGYTF. CDR3 coding DNA: TGTGCCAGCAGCCTCCGGGACAGGGGTTTGGGCTATGGCTACACCTTC.

Written as DNA, the CDR3 is TGCGCCAGCAGCCAGTCGGTAGGGAATGCGGGTGAAAAACTGTTTTTT. It is translated as CASSQSVGNAGEKLFF. V and J are TRBV5-1 and TRBJ1-4; D is undetermined. The CDR3 length is 16 residues. Germline CDR1 and CDR2: SGHRS and YFSETQ. The V end was cut by 4 bases, the J end by 7 bases, with 20 bases between.

The chain joins TRBV5-4 to TRBJ2-5; 11 positions match TRBD2. With V trimmed by 4 bases and J by 0 bases, 8 bases remained unmatched. Germline V gene sequence: CDR1 SGHNT, CDR2 YYREEE (reference sequence). The CDR3 sequence is 17 residues long. This CDR3 is CASSVSGGETYQETQYF. CDR3 nucleotides: TGTGCCAGCAGCGTTAGCGGGGGGGAGACGTACCAAGAGACCCAGTACTTC.

The chain links TRBV6-1 to TRBJ1-5; D ambiguous. Looked up from germline, CDR1 is MNHNS and CDR2 is SASEGT. The CDR3 spans 18 residues. The V gene lost 0 bases and the J gene lost 6 bases, with 21 bases spanning the gap. The CDR3 sequence: CASSEAHNGVNKGQPQHF. CDR3 nucleotide sequence: TGTGCCAGCAGTGAAGCGCACAACGGGGTCAACAAAGGTCAGCCCCAGCATTTT.

This clone has just one count. V and J are TRBV2 and TRBJ1-5; TRBD1 is a possible D gene (5 bases). Germline V gives CDR1 SNHLY, CDR2 FYNNEI. V was trimmed by 3 bases and J by 7 bases, leaving 10 bases between them. The CDR3 sequence is 13 residues long. CDR3 loop: CASSDTGEQPQHF. The DNA of the CDR3 is TGTGCCAGCAGTGACACGGGGGAACAGCCCCAGCATTTT. The variable domain in full, with the rest retrieved from reference TRBV2 and TRBJ1-5, is EPEVTQTPSHQVTQMGQEVILRCVPISNHLYFYWYRQILGQKVEFLVSFYNNEISEKSEIFDDQFSVERPDGSNFTLKIRSTKLEDSAMYFCASSDTGEQPQHFGDGTRLSIL.

This chain connects TRBV19 to TRBJ1-5; 8 bases are shared with TRBD1. With 6 bases clipped from V and 5 bases from J, the junction kept 9 bases outside the gene matches. CDR3 length: 15 residues. Germline loops: CDR1 LNHDA, CDR2 SQIVND (reference sequence). The CDR3 sequence is CASRSDRVADQPQHF. The CDR3 coding sequence is TGTGCCAGTAGATCGGACAGGGTGGCGGATCAGCCCCAGCATTTT.

V and J are TRBV7-3 and TRBJ2-7; possible D gene TRBD1, 6 bases. Trimming cost V 1 base and J 6 bases, with 16 bases left between them. The length of the CDR3 is 15 residues. Germline lookup yields CDR1 SGHTA and CDR2 FQGTGA. The CDR3 region has the DNA TGTGCCAGCAGCTTAAACCATGGACAGCGAGGCGAGCAGTACTTC. Translated, it gives CASSLNHGQRGEQYF.

The rearrangement uses TRBV19 and TRBJ1-5; 7 nucleotides align to TRBD1. Germline trimming cut 6 bases from V and 4 bases from J; bases unmatched to any gene: 15. The CDR3 is 17 amino acids. Germline loops: CDR1 LNHDA, CDR2 SQIVND (reference sequence). The DNA of the CDR3 is TGTGCCAGTAGCCAAACGCCGACAGGGCTGGGAAATCAGCCCCAGCATTTT. Encoded protein: CASSQTPTGLGNQPQHF.

The rearrangement links TRBV2 to TRBJ1-5; TRBD1 agrees at 7 bases. The germline V gene encodes CDR1 SNHLY and CDR2 FYNNEI. V was pared by 7 bases and J by 7 bases, with 10 bases of the junction left unmatched. The CDR3 extends over 14 amino acids. The CDR3 sequence is CASTATGERQPQHF. Here the CDR3 DNA reads TGTGCCAGCACAGCTACAGGGGAGAGGCAGCCCCAGCATTTT.

As concerns this clone: The CDR3 does not close with the conserved phenylalanine or tryptophan, likely indicating a read error. The chain joins TRBV30 to TRBJ1-6; the D gene is possibly TRBD1 (5 bases). Germline V gives CDR1 GTSNPN, CDR2 SVGIG (reference sequence). The CDR3 loop spans 13 amino acids. V lost 7 bases and J lost 4, with 11 bases in between. The CDR3 coding sequence is TGTGCCTCGGGGGACTTGTATAATTCACCCCTCCACCTT. Its protein is CASGDLYNSPLHL.

This clone was recorded a few times. In DNA form, the CDR3 reads TGTGCCAGCAGCTATACTTCGGGCGGGGAGCTGTTTTTT. Its translation is CASSYTSGGELFF. The chain couples TRBV7-3 to TRBJ2-2; D is ambiguous. CDR1 and CDR2 (germline): SGHTA, FQGTGA. The CDR3 sequence is 13 residues long. V lost 4 bases and J lost 7, with 10 bases in between.

The J gene is TRBJ2-1, the V gene TRBV19; 10 bases align to TRBD2. CDR1 is LNHDA, CDR2 SQIVND, per germline (reference sequence). This CDR3 comprises 15 residues. The V and J ends lost 9 bases and 5 bases, in that order; junction bases with no gene match: 10. The CDR3 loop is CARPSGGAVHNEQFF. The CDR3 DNA sequence: TGTGCCAGACCCAGCGGGGGGGCCGTCCACAATGAGCAGTTCTTC.

The V and J genes are TRBV9 and TRBJ2-2; 9 bases map to TRBD2. The V and J ends lost 3 bases and 3 bases, in that order; junction bases with no gene match: 6. The CDR3 extends over 16 amino acids. Germline V gene sequence: CDR1 SGDLS, CDR2 YYNGEE. CDR3 residues: CASSAGTSSDTGELFF. The CDR3 DNA sequence: TGTGCCAGCAGCGCGGGGACTAGCAGTGACACCGGGGAGCTGTTTTTT.

This rearrangement joins TRBV18 to TRBJ2-5; 10 bases match TRBD1. The DNA end is a closer match to TRBJ2-7, so the J assignment may be wrong. Germline values: CDR1 KGHSH, CDR2 LQKENI. This CDR3 region has 14 residues. The CDR3 loop is CASSLRQGADEQYF. CDR3 nucleotides: TGTGCCAGCTCACTTCGACAGGGGGCCGACGAGCAGTACTTC.

This rearrangement joins TRBV19 to TRBJ2-3, with D tentatively TRBD2 (5 bases). V lost 9 bases, J lost 1 base, and 11 bases lay in between. The CDR3 spans 13 residues. Germline V gene data show CDR1 as LNHDA and CDR2 as SQIVND (reference sequence). CDR3 sequence reads: CASQMRGTDTQYF. CDR3 in DNA: TGTGCCAGCCAGATGCGGGGCACAGATACGCAGTATTTT.

This chain uses TRBV2 with TRBJ2-2, with D hard to call. The CDR3 totals 13 residues. The V gene's germline CDR1 is SNHLY and CDR2 FYNNEI. V lost 11 bases and J lost 1, with 11 bases in between. The CDR3 nucleotides are TGTGCCGGTACCCAGGAGAACACCGGGGAGCTGTTTTTT. Encoded protein: CAGTQENTGELFF. The full variable domain, rest sourced from reference TRBV2 and TRBJ2-2, is EPEVTQTPSHQVTQMGQEVILRCVPISNHLYFYWYRQILGQKVEFLVSFYNNEISEKSEIFDDQFSVERPDGSNFTLKIRSTKLEDSAMYFCAGTQENTGELFFGEGSRLTVL.

This clone was detected a few times. The chain couples TRBV27 to TRBJ1-4; 7 bases fit TRBD1. The V and J ends lost 7 bases and 7 bases, in that order; junction bases with no gene match: 12. The V gene's germline CDR1 is MNHEY and CDR2 SMNVEV (reference sequence). This CDR3 comprises 15 residues. The CDR3 is CASKQQGYGTEKLFF. In nucleotides, the CDR3 is TGTGCCAGCAAGCAACAGGGGTACGGGACTGAAAAACTGTTTTTT.

The rearrangement uses TRBV6-1 and TRBJ1-5; weak D call: TRBD1 (6 bases). Germline CDR1 is MNHNS and CDR2 is SASEGT. V was shortened by 10 bases and J by 4 bases, with 17 bases between the two germline ends. The CDR3 has 14 residues. The CDR3 DNA reads TGTGCCATACAGGGCTTCCTTACTAATCAGCCCCAGCATTTT. It specifies CAIQGFLTNQPQHF.

This clone was recorded only once. The CDR3 here is CASTQSNQPQHF. As DNA, the CDR3 is TGTGCCAGCACCCAAAGCAATCAGCCCCAGCATTTT. The J gene is TRBJ1-5, the V gene TRBV28; D is unresolved. There are 12 residues in the CDR3. Germline V gives CDR1 MDHEN, CDR2 SYDVKM. V was shortened by 7 bases and J by 1 base, with 5 bases between the two germline ends.